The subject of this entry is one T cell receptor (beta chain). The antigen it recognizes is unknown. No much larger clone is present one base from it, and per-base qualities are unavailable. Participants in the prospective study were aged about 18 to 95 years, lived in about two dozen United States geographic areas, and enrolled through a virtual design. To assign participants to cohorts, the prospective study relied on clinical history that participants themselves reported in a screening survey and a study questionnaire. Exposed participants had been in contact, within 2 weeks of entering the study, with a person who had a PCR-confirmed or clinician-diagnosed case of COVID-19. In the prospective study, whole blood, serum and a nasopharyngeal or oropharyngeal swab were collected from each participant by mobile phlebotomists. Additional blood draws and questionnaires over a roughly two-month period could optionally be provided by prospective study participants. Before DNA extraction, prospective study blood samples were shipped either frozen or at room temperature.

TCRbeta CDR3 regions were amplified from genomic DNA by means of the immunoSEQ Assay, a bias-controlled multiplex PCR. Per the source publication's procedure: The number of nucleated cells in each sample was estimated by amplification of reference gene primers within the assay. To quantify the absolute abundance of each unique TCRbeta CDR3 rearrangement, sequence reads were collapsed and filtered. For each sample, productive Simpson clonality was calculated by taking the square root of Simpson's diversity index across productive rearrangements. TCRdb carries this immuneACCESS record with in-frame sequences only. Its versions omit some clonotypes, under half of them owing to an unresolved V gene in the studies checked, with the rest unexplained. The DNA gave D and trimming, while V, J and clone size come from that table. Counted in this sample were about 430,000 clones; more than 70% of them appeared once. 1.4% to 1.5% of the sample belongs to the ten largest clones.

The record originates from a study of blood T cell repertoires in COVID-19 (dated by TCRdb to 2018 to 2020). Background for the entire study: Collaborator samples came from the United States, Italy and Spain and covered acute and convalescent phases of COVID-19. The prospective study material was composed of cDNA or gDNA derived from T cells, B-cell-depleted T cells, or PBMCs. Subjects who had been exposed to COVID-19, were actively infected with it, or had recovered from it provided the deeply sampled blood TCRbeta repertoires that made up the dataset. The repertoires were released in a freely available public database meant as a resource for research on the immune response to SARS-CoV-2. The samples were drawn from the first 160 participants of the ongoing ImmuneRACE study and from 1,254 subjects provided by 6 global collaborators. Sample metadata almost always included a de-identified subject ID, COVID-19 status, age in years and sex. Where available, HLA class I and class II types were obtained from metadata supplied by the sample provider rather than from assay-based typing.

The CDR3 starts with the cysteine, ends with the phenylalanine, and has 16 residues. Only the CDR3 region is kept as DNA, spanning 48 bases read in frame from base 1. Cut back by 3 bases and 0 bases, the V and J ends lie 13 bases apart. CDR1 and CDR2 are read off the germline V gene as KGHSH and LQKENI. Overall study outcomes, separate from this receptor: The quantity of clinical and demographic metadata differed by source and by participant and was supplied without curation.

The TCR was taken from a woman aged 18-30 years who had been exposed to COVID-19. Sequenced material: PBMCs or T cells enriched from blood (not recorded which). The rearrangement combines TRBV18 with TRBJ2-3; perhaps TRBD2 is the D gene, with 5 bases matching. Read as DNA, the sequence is TGTGCCAGCTCACCTCGGGTAGCGCCTAGCACAGATACGCAGTATTTT. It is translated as CASSPRVAPSTDTQYF.